This T cell receptor beta chain was profiled in a study of CD8 T cells in ankylosing spondylitis. Study results and limitations: Clones tied to disease were said to be significantly enriched in matched ankylosing spondylitis synovial fluid. Some of these motif variants have turned up before, in reports on reactive arthritis synovial fluid and blood. Clones linked to the disease showed a CD8+ phenotype. They occurred at relatively low frequencies in peripheral blood. It appeared that ankylosing spondylitis blood was characterized by a TCR beta motif of fewer than 10 highly homologous variants.

This CDR3 contains 14 residues. V lost 0 bases and J lost 6, with 13 bases in between. CDR1 and CDR2 (germline): SGHRS, YFSETQ. A note on this clonotype: What it binds is unknown.

Quantitative 5'-RACE with molecular barcodes generated TCR beta libraries. TCRdb used MiXCR to reprocess the 5' RACE reads, holding one entry per CDR3 protein. The table records about 540,000 distinct CDR3 sequences, roughly an eighth of them present only once. The V and J genes are TRBV5-1 and TRBJ2-7; D unclear. The specimen sequenced was blood, either unsorted or a sorted T cell fraction (not recorded which). This clonotype was sampled from a male donor with ankylosing spondylitis. The CDR3 here is CASSLDGRPREQYF. The CDR3 nucleotides are TGCGCCAGCAGCTTGGACGGTCGGCCGCGCGAGCAGTACTTC.